The 2 T cell receptor beta chains given below trace back to one sample, sequenced in a study of vaccination effects on CD4 cells after COVID-19. Antigen-specific CD4+ T cells expanded by the ViraFEST assay with viral peptide pools were then sequenced. After less than 11 days in culture, the CD4+ T cells were isolated. According to the study, vaccine recipients showed no prior SARS-CoV-2 infection and negative nucleocapsid antibodies. These receptors have no known antigen. Sequenced by immunoSEQ multiplex PCR; TCRdb stores in-frame clones only, minus some. The table records approximately 74,000 clones, about four fifths of them present only once. This material consisted of CD4+ T cells from PBMCs cultured with HCoV-NL63 spike peptides, taken before COVID-19 vaccination. The receptors were sampled from a human donor who received a COVID-19 vaccine.

The chain couples TRBV3-1 (or the pseudogene TRBV3-2) to TRBJ1-1, with 7 positions matching TRBD1. This CDR3 comprises 18 residues. From germline, CDR1 is LGHDT and CDR2 YNNKEL (reference sequence). The trim removed 0 bases at V and 4 bases at J, leaving 14 bases unmatched. CDR3: CASSQDVGGALPSTEAFF. The CDR3 DNA reads TGTGCCAGCAGCCAAGACGTAGGGGGCGCTTTACCCTCCACTGAAGCTTTCTTT.

The chain uses TRBV6-5 and TRBJ2-7; TRBD1 matches at 7 bases. CDR1 and CDR2 from the germline V gene are MNHEY and SVGAGI. Losses at the gene ends were 7 bases for V and 5 bases for J; bases not matched to a gene: 14. The CDR3 totals 15 residues. This chain's CDR3 is CASTPPWGTADEQYV. CDR3 coding DNA: TGTGCCAGCACCCCCCCATGGGGGACAGCCGACGAGCAGTACGTC.